Below are 14 T cell receptor beta chains sequenced from a single sample in a study of shared clonotypes between healthy human individuals. Generated by immunoSEQ multiplex PCR, the TCRdb table keeps only in-frame clones and is missing some. The table has about 1 million clones, approximately 76% seen once. The sequenced sample consisted of memory CD4+ T cells sorted from blood. Subset specified: CD45RA-negative fraction. The receptors derive from a man between 18 and 35 years old in good health.

This clone was found a few times. Other DNA variants within this sample encode the same CDR3. The chain uses TRBV7-9 and TRBJ1-3; D is uncertain. Germline CDR1 is SEHNR and CDR2 is FQNEAQ (reference sequence). This CDR3 region has 14 residues. V lost 1 base and J lost 0, with 4 bases in between. For the CDR3, the DNA is TGTGCCAGCAGCTTAGGTGGCTCTGGAAACACCATATATTTT. This gives the protein CASSLGGSGNTIYF.

CDR3 nucleotide sequence: TGTGCCAGCAGCTCGGGACTAGCGGGAGGGCAAGAGACCCAGTACTTC. Amino acid sequence: CASSSGLAGGQETQYF. The chain couples TRBV7-2 to TRBJ2-5, with TRBD2 identical over 16 bases. V lost 4 bases and J lost 2; bases outside the gene matches: 1. CDR1 and CDR2 (germline): SGHTA, FQGNSA. This CDR3 has 16 residues.

This clone was found a few times. The V and J genes are TRBV30 and TRBJ1-4, with D possibly TRBD1 on 6 matching bases. Germline lookup yields CDR1 GTSNPN and CDR2 SVGIG (reference sequence). This CDR3 is 14 amino acids long. The V gene lost 3 bases and the J gene lost 5 bases, with 13 bases spanning the gap. The CDR3 nucleotides read TGTGCCTGGAGCCAGACAGGAACAAATGAAAAACTGTTTTTT. Protein sequence: CAWSQTGTNEKLFF. The variable domain in full, with the rest retrieved from reference TRBV30 and TRBJ1-4, is SQTIHQWPATLVQPVGSPLSLECTVEGTSNPNLYWYRQAAGRGLQLLFYSVGIGQISSEVPQNLSASRPQDRQFILSSKKLLLSDSGFYLCAWSQTGTNEKLFFGSGTQLSVL.

The chain employs TRBV2 and TRBJ1-1; 8 bases line up with TRBD1. This CDR3 is 13 amino acids long. V lost 4 bases, J lost 6 bases, and 4 bases stayed unmatched. Germline V lookup: CDR1 SNHLY, CDR2 FYNNEI. CDR3 nucleotide sequence: TGTGCCAGCAGTGTATGGGACAGGCCTGAAGCTTTCTTT. It is translated as CASSVWDRPEAFF.

The chain links TRBV18 to TRBJ1-2; TRBD1 agrees at 10 bases. In germline, CDR1 is KGHSH, CDR2 LQKENI. The junction had 13 bases not matched to a gene; V was cut back by 6 bases and J by 6 bases. The CDR3 is 16 residues long. In DNA form, the CDR3 reads TGTGCCAGCTCCGGTCCTGACAGGGGGCAGTCCAATGGCTACACCTTC. Protein product: CASSGPDRGQSNGYTF.

This clone was seen more than once but under ten times. This CDR3 is also generated by other DNA sequences in the sample. The V and J genes are TRBV28 and TRBJ1-5; D call uncertain. Germline V gene sequence: CDR1 MDHEN, CDR2 SYDVKM. Trimming pared 5 bases from V and 9 bases from J, leaving 11 bases between. CDR3 length: 12 amino acids. This chain's CDR3 is CASSLGGRPQHF. In nucleotides, the CDR3 is TGTGCCAGCAGTCTAGGCGGGCGGCCCCAGCATTTT.

V and J are TRBV4-3 and TRBJ2-1; perhaps TRBD1 as D (5 bases). The germline gives CDR1 LGHNA, CDR2 YSLEER. With 0 bases removed from V and 1 base from J, the gap between germline ends came to 10 bases. The CDR3 has 16 amino acids. CDR3 nucleotide sequence: TGCGCCAGCAGCCAAGATGGGGCCACATCCTACAATGAGCAGTTCTTC. This encodes CASSQDGATSYNEQFF.

The CDR3 loop is CASSLGRDIQYF. The CDR3 DNA reads TGTGCCAGCAGCTTGGGGCGAGACATTCAGTACTTC. The rearrangement links TRBV5-6 to TRBJ2-4; D gene uncertain. V was pared by 0 bases and J by 8 bases, with 6 bases between. The CDR3 is 12 amino acids. Per the germline V gene, CDR1 is SGHDT and CDR2 is YYEEEE.

The V gene is TRBV28, the J gene TRBJ2-2; D is undetermined. Trimming cost V 3 bases and J 7 bases, with 12 bases left between them. From germline, CDR1 is MDHEN and CDR2 SYDVKM. The CDR3 contains 14 residues. The DNA for the CDR3 is TGTGCCAGCAGTTTGCTCAGCTACCTCGGGGAGCTGTTTTTT. This translates into CASSLLSYLGELFF.

The V gene is TRBV10-3, the J gene TRBJ2-5; 10 bases align to TRBD2. Germline CDR1 ENHRY, CDR2 SYGVKD. The trim removed 2 bases at V and 7 bases at J, leaving 4 bases unmatched. The CDR3 contains 14 residues. The CDR3 DNA is TGTGCCATCAGTGAGGGAGTAGCGGGGGGGACCCAGTACTTC. Protein product: CAISEGVAGGTQYF.

Notes on this clone: The identical CDR3 is also encoded by other nucleotide sequences in the sample. The J gene is TRBJ1-5, the V gene TRBV19, with D hard to call. Trimming removed 4 bases from V and 1 base from J, with 8 bases in between. The length of the CDR3 is 14 residues. The germline V gene encodes CDR1 LNHDA and CDR2 SQIVND (reference sequence). Here the CDR3 reads CASSRTASNQPQHF. As DNA, the CDR3 is TGTGCCAGTAGTAGGACCGCGAGCAATCAGCCCCAGCATTTT.

A single count supports this clone. The gene calls are TRBV6-4 and TRBJ2-3, with D hard to call. This CDR3 region has 15 residues. Deletions cut 4 bases from V and 0 bases from J, with 11 bases between. The germline gives CDR1 MRHNA, CDR2 SNTAGT. DNA of the CDR3: TGTGCCAGCAGTGTTACACGACTTAGCACAGATACGCAGTATTTT. It specifies CASSVTRLSTDTQYF.

This CDR3 reads CASSFEAGVHEQYF. The CDR3 DNA is TGTGCCAGCAGTTTTGAGGCAGGGGTCCACGAGCAGTACTTC. The chain uses TRBV28 and TRBJ2-7, with D possibly TRBD1 on 6 matching bases. V lost 3 bases and J lost 5, with 14 bases in between. Germline V CDR1 and CDR2: MDHEN, SYDVKM. This CDR3 comprises 14 residues.

This chain uses TRBV19 with TRBJ2-7, with D perhaps being TRBD1 or TRBD2 (5 bases each). V lost 3 bases and J lost 2, with 11 bases in between. The CDR3 loop spans 14 amino acids. Looked up from germline, CDR1 is LNHDA and CDR2 is SQIVND (reference sequence). The CDR3 nucleotides read TGTGCCAGTAGTATTTCGGGGCTTACCTACGAGCAGTACTTC. Translation: CASSISGLTYEQYF.